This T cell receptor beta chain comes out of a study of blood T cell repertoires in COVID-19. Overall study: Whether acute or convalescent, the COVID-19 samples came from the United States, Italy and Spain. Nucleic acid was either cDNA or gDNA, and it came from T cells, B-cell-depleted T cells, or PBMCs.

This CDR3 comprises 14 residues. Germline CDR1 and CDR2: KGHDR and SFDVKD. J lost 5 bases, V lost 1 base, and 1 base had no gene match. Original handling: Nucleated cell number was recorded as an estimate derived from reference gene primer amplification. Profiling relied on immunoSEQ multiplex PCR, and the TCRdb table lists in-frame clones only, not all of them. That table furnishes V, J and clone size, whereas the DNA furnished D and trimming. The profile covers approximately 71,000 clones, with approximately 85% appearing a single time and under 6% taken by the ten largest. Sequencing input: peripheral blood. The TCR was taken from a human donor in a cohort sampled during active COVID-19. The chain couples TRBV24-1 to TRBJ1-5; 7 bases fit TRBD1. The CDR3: CATSDFRGDQPQHF. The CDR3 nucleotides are TGTGCCACCAGTGATTTCAGGGGGGATCAGCCCCAGCATTTT.